Listed below are T cell receptor beta chains from one sample, sequenced in a study of T cell responses to AZD1222 COVID-19 vaccine. The protocol was immunoSEQ multiplex PCR, while the TCRdb copy is restricted to in-frame clones and leaves out a portion. The data contain about 170,000 clones, around 88% of them singletons. Source: peripheral blood, taken 28 days after the second AZD1222 dose. The receptors come from an adult who received the AZD1222 COVID-19 vaccine. Each CDR3 is given with its conserved first and last residue. The D gene is left open where the match is weak. Part of the rows lack a size; the others show once, few, many or a class for expanded clones.

CDR3	DNA	size	J	V	D
CASSLDRPGTGFTEAFF	TGTGCCAGCAGCTTAGACCGACCCGGGACAGGGTTCACTGAAGCTTTCTTT	NA	TRBJ1-1	TRBV7-8	TRBD1
CASSRDYHGTQYF	TGTGCCAGTAGTAGGGACTATCACGGGACCCAGTACTTC	NA	TRBJ2-5	TRBV19	TRBD2
CASLDQGNTEAFF	TGTGCCAGTTTGGACCAGGGGAACACTGAAGCTTTCTTT	NA	TRBJ1-1	TRBV19	NA
CASGLAGPHYGYTF	TGTGCTAGTGGTTTGGCAGGGCCCCACTATGGCTACACCTTC	few	TRBJ1-2	TRBV12-5	NA
CASSQGLAGLSDTQYF	TGTGCCAGCAGTCAAGGACTAGCGGGGTTATCAGATACGCAGTATTTT	NA	TRBJ2-3	TRBV27	TRBD2
CASSLPGEGGYTF	TGTGCCAGCAGCCTACCAGGGGAGGGTGGCTACACCTTC	NA	TRBJ1-2	TRBV7-9	NA
CASSHQGRGGRGSGELFF	TGTGCCAGCAGCCACCAGGGACGGGGGGGCCGTGGGTCCGGGGAGCTGTTTTTT	NA	TRBJ2-2	TRBV2	TRBD2
CASSRGSVNEQFF	TGTGCCAGCAGCCGGGGGTCGGTCAATGAGCAGTTCTTC	NA	TRBJ2-1	TRBV7-7	NA
CSASGLANSYEQYF	TGCAGTGCCAGTGGACTAGCGAATTCCTACGAGCAGTACTTC	few	TRBJ2-7	TRBV20-1	TRBD2
CASSQGQVLGLGQVEANVLTF	TGCGCCAGCAGCCAAGGACAGGTCCTCGGTTTAGGGCAAGTCGAGGCCAACGTCCTGACTTTC	NA	TRBJ2-6	TRBV4-3	NA
CASSTTWDSGNSPLHF	TGTGCCAGTAGTACCACCTGGGACAGCGGTAATTCACCCCTCCACTTT	NA	TRBJ1-6	TRBV19	TRBD1
CASSPGLADTDTQYF	TGCGCCAGCAGTCCGGGACTAGCGGACACAGATACGCAGTATTTT	few	TRBJ2-3	TRBV10-1	TRBD2
CASSPGVDDTQYF	TGTGCCAGCAGTCCCGGCGTAGATGATACGCAGTATTTT	NA	TRBJ2-3	TRBV27	NA
CASSRFQGAGNTIYF	TGTGCCAGCAGCCGGTTTCAGGGGGCTGGAAACACCATATATTTT	NA	TRBJ1-3	TRBV14	TRBD1
CASSQASGLIGEKLFF	TGTGCCAGCAGCCAAGCCTCCGGGTTAATTGGTGAAAAACTGTTTTTT	NA	TRBJ1-4	TRBV3-1/TRBV3-2	NA
CASSTPLNTEAFF	TGTGCCAGCAGTACTCCCTTGAACACTGAAGCTTTCTTT	NA	TRBJ1-1	TRBV6-5	NA
CASSSTSGVAYEQYF	TGTGCCAGCAGCTCGACTAGCGGGGTGGCCTACGAGCAGTACTTC	NA	TRBJ2-7	TRBV7-2	TRBD2
CASSPGRVNTEAFF	TGTGCCAGCAGCCCAGGACGGGTGAACACTGAAGCTTTCTTT	NA	TRBJ1-1	TRBV7-2	NA
CASSPRQGEVDEQYF	TGTGCCAGCAGCCCAAGACAGGGTGAGGTTGACGAGCAGTACTTC	NA	TRBJ2-7	TRBV4-2	TRBD1
CASSTLQGSSYGYTF	TGTGCCAGCAGCACCCTACAGGGTTCCTCCTATGGCTACACCTTC	NA	TRBJ1-2	TRBV4-2	NA
CASSVPTSPVTDTQYF	TGCGCCAGCAGTGTTCCGACTAGCCCGGTGACAGATACGCAGTATTTT	NA	TRBJ2-3	TRBV10-2	TRBD2
CASSRGQGLGEQFF	TGTGCCAGCAGCCGAGGACAGGGGTTAGGTGAGCAGTTCTTC	NA	TRBJ2-1	TRBV9	TRBD1
CASRPRALDIVTQYF	TGCGCCAGCAGACCCAGGGCCCTCGACATCGTTACGCAGTATTTT	NA	TRBJ2-3	TRBV5-1	NA
CASSYRLGRNEQFF	TGTGCCAGCAGTTACCGATTAGGGAGGAATGAGCAGTTCTTC	NA	TRBJ2-1	TRBV6-2/TRBV6-3	NA
CASSLASNYGYTF	TGTGCCAGCAGCTTAGCCAGTAACTATGGCTACACCTTC	once	TRBJ1-2	TRBV7-9	NA
CASSRTDRAAYEQYF	TGTGCCAGCAGCCGAACGGACAGGGCGGCCTACGAGCAGTACTTC	NA	TRBJ2-7	TRBV7-9	TRBD1
CAWSPTGALYGYTF	TGTGCCTGGAGCCCAACAGGGGCCCTCTATGGCTACACCTTC	NA	TRBJ1-2	TRBV30	TRBD1
CASSRTGVGTEAFF	TGTGCCAGCAGTCGTACAGGGGTGGGAACTGAAGCTTTCTTT	once	TRBJ1-1	TRBV6-6	TRBD1
CASSHLTGSGTEAFF	TGTGCCAGCAGCCACTTGACAGGGTCGGGCACTGAAGCTTTCTTT	NA	TRBJ1-1	TRBV4-2	TRBD1
CASSPDRERAFF	TGTGCCAGCAGTCCGGACAGGGAAAGAGCTTTCTTT	once	TRBJ1-1	TRBV3-1/TRBV3-2	TRBD1
CASGTIDSYEQYF	TGTGCCAGCGGGACTATCGATTCCTACGAGCAGTACTTC	NA	TRBJ2-7	TRBV6-5	TRBD2
CASSPAQRGGGYEQFF	TGTGCCAGCAGCCCCGCCCAGCGGGGGGGAGGTTATGAGCAGTTCTTC	NA	TRBJ2-1	TRBV3-1/TRBV3-2	TRBD2
CASSYRGEDLYGYTF	TGTGCCAGCAGCTACAGGGGGGAGGACCTTTATGGCTACACCTTC	NA	TRBJ1-2	TRBV5-8	TRBD1
CASGRAAGDEKLFF	TGTGCTAGTGGAAGGGCCGCGGGGGATGAAAAACTGTTTTTT	NA	TRBJ1-4	TRBV12-5	NA
CASSYSTGTYEQYF	TGTGCCAGCAGTTACTCCACAGGGACCTACGAGCAGTACTTC	NA	TRBJ2-7	TRBV6-6	NA
CASRTSEKLFF	TGTGCCAGTAGAACGAGCGAAAAACTGTTTTTT	NA	TRBJ1-4	TRBV19	NA